The 7 T cell receptor beta chains below were found in one sample sequenced in a study of CXCR3 chemokines and chemotherapy response in bladder cancer. TCRdb analysed the PCR reads with MiXCR anew, one entry per CDR3 protein. The data contain about 2,300 distinct CDR3 sequences, around 17% of them singletons. The specimen was taken from a patient whose treatment included neoadjuvant chemotherapy. The origin of the receptors is a human donor with bladder cancer that responded to neoadjuvant chemotherapy.

This clonotype showed up many times. J is TRBJ1-2 and V is TRBV6-2 or TRBV6-3; D call uncertain. The V gene lost 2 bases and the J gene lost 2 bases, with 6 bases spanning the gap. CDR1 and CDR2 from the germline V gene are MNHEY and SVGEGT. This CDR3 contains 13 residues. CDR3 nucleotides: TGTGCCAGCAGTTACACGGAAAACTATGGCTACACCTTC. Its protein product is CASSYTENYGYTF.

This clonotype appeared once. Only one base separates this from a far larger clonotype, so it likely reflects a read error. V gene TRBV19 combines with J gene TRBJ2-7; TRBD2 is a possible D gene (6 bases). The CDR3 has 14 amino acids. Germline V gives CDR1 LNHDA, CDR2 SQIVND (reference sequence). Trimming stripped 1 base from V and 7 bases from J, with 14 bases between. CDR3 DNA sequence: TGTGCCAGTAGTATAGTAGGAGGGGCAAATGAGCAGTACTTC. As protein: CASSIVGGANEQYF.

This clonotype appeared a few times. V gene TRBV19 combines with J gene TRBJ2-7; 13 bases fit TRBD2. Trimming took 5 bases from V and 2 from J; bases not matched to a gene: 3. The CDR3 has 15 amino acids. The germline V gene has CDR1 LNHDA and CDR2 SQIVND (reference sequence). This chain's CDR3 is CASSQTSGGAYEQYF. For the CDR3, the DNA is TGTGCCAGTAGTCAAACTAGCGGGGGGGCCTACGAGCAGTACTTC.

This clonotype appeared many times. V is TRBV9 and J is TRBJ2-5; D unresolved. This CDR3 is 13 amino acids long. Germline values: CDR1 SGDLS, CDR2 YYNGEE. Trimming removed 0 bases at V and 1 base at J, with 4 bases between. CDR3 bases: TGTGCCAGCAGCGTAGGGGTCCAAGAGACCCAGTACTTC. Translating gives CASSVGVQETQYF.

This clonotype was seen at least ten times. This chain connects TRBV7-2 to TRBJ2-1; 11 bases line up with TRBD2. Unmatched junction bases numbered 1, after V lost 2 bases and J lost 4 bases. Germline V gene lookup returns CDR1 SGHTA and CDR2 FQGNSA. The CDR3 sequence is 15 residues long. The CDR3 loop is CASSLTSGGYNEQFF. The CDR3 nucleotides are TGTGCCAGCAGCTTAACTAGCGGGGGATACAATGAGCAGTTCTTC.

This clonotype qualifies as medium-sized. The CDR3 coding sequence is TGTGCCAGCAGTTACAGCGGATTCCAGAGCTCTGGGGCCAACGTCCTGACTTTC. It specifies CASSYSGFQSSGANVLTF. The chain uses TRBV6-5 and TRBJ2-6; tentatively, D is TRBD2 (5 bases). The CDR3 spans 18 residues. The germline gives CDR1 MNHEY, CDR2 SVGAGI. V was clipped by 2 bases and J by 0 bases, with 14 bases between them.

This clonotype is labeled as medium-sized (0.01 to 0.1%). The chain links TRBV6-1 to TRBJ2-7; D might be TRBD1 or TRBD2, each matching 6 bases. This CDR3 has 15 amino acids. Germline CDR1 is MNHNS and CDR2 is SASEGT. With 2 bases removed from V and 3 bases from J, the gap between germline ends came to 14 bases. The CDR3 nucleotides are TGTGCCAGCAGTGAACACCCGGGGGCGGTCTACGAGCAGTACTTC. Protein: CASSEHPGAVYEQYF.